A single sample is the source of the 30 T cell receptor beta chains below, sequenced in a study of T cells after yellow fever vaccination. TCRdb itself ran the 5' RACE reads through MiXCR, one entry per CDR3 protein. The sample holds about 320,000 distinct CDR3 sequences; around 6.8% are singletons and the top ten take roughly a sixth. Sequencing used PBMCs, obtained about 41 days after the first yellow fever vaccination. The receptors shown here come from a man younger than 35 who received the YFV17D yellow fever vaccine.

The V and J genes are TRBV6-5 and TRBJ2-3, with D possibly being TRBD1 (6 bases). The germline V gene encodes CDR1 MNHEY and CDR2 SVGAGI. V lost 2 bases and J 10 bases, leaving 25 bases between the germline ends. The CDR3 has 17 amino acids. The CDR3 loop reads CASSYEPIYPQGRAQYF. As DNA, the CDR3 is TGTGCCAGCAGTTACGAACCCATCTACCCACAGGGAAGGGCGCAGTATTTT.

A few counts support this clonotype. The rearrangement links TRBV7-2 to TRBJ1-4; TRBD1 is a possible D gene (6 bases). From germline, CDR1 is SGHTA and CDR2 FQGNSA. Deletions cut 2 bases from V and 8 bases from J, with 18 bases between. The CDR3 has 16 amino acids. CDR3 region: CASSLSQYRVVEKLFF. DNA of the CDR3: TGTGCCAGCAGCTTATCCCAATACAGGGTTGTGGAAAAACTGTTTTTT.

This clonotype was detected many times. The chain is built from TRBV4-3 and TRBJ2-2; TRBD1 might be the D (6 bases). The CDR3 sequence is 15 residues long. V gave up 0 bases and J gave up 2 bases, with 7 bases separating them. Germline V CDR1 and CDR2: LGHNA, YSLEER. This CDR3 is CASSQDGTNTGELFF. CDR3 DNA sequence: TGCGCCAGCAGCCAAGATGGGACAAACACCGGGGAGCTGTTTTTT.

In this sample, this clonotype turned up a few times. The rearrangement joins TRBV10-3 to TRBJ2-7; maybe TRBD1 (7 bases). Trimming shortened V by 4 bases and J by 7 bases, and 17 bases separated the two germline ends. Germline V gene sequence: CDR1 ENHRY, CDR2 SYGVKD. This CDR3 has 14 amino acids. The CDR3, as DNA: TGTGCCATCAGTGGGGAGGAGGGGGCAGGTGAGCAGTACGTC. Its protein product is CAISGEEGAGEQYV.

The J gene is TRBJ2-7, the V gene TRBV7-2, with D possibly TRBD1 on 7 matching bases. The length of the CDR3 is 13 residues. CDR1 and CDR2 from the germline V gene are SGHTA and FQGNSA. Between the trimmed V and J ends, which lost 5 bases and 6 bases, there was a span of 14 bases. CDR3 DNA: TGTGCCAGCAGCCGCGACAGGGAGGCCGAGCAGTACGTC. It specifies CASSRDREAEQYV.

J is TRBJ1-5 and V is TRBV12-3 or TRBV12-4; no clear D gene. Trimming removed 5 bases at V and 3 bases at J, with 5 bases between. The CDR3 is 12 residues long. The CDR3 coding sequence is TGTGCCAGCAGTGTTTTCAATCAGCCCCAGCATTTT. Protein sequence: CASSVFNQPQHF.

As concerns this clonotype: A much larger clone lies one base from this, so it may be a read error. The chain recombines TRBV28 with TRBJ2-7; tentative D call: TRBD1 (6 bases). The CDR3 extends over 15 amino acids. Germline CDR1 is MDHEN and CDR2 is SYDVKM. V lost 6 bases to trimming and J lost 5 bases, with 20 bases between them. CDR3 loop: CASSPSRDMVNEQYV. CDR3 DNA: TGTGCCAGCAGCCCTTCCCGGGACATGGTCAACGAGCAGTACGTC.

This chain connects TRBV7-2 to TRBJ2-7, with a weak D call TRBD2 (7 bases). Looked up from germline, CDR1 is SGHTA and CDR2 is FQGNSA. The CDR3 has 13 residues. Trimming cost V 3 bases and J 9 bases, with 15 bases left between them. Written as DNA, the CDR3 is TGTGCCAGCAGCTTGGGGGGGCCCGCCGGGCAGTACTTC. Its translation: CASSLGGPAGQYF.

The CDR3: CASSIRGGNNQPQHF. As DNA, the CDR3 is TGCGCCAGCAGCATCAGGGGAGGCAACAATCAGCCCCAGCATTTT. This chain joins TRBV4-1 and TRBJ1-5, with D tentatively TRBD1 (6 bases). The length of the CDR3 is 15 residues. The V gene's germline CDR1 is MGHRA and CDR2 YSYEKL. Trimming pared 5 bases from V and 3 bases from J, leaving 14 bases between.

This clonotype appeared a few times. The J gene is TRBJ2-7, the V gene TRBV12-5, with D perhaps TRBD1 (5 bases). Germline CDR1 LGHNT, CDR2 FRNRAP. The CDR3 has 13 amino acids. Trimming shortened V by 5 bases and J by 6 bases, and 14 bases separated the two germline ends. As DNA, the CDR3 is TGTGCTAGTGGTCCGAACCCTGACAGCGAGCAGTACTTC. Translation: CASGPNPDSEQYF.

This clonotype was seen ten or more times. The V gene is TRBV10-3, the J gene TRBJ2-5; D is undetermined. V was shortened by 5 bases and J by 5 bases, with 9 bases between the two germline ends. The CDR3 loop spans 12 amino acids. Per the germline V gene, CDR1 is ENHRY and CDR2 is SYGVKD. The CDR3, as DNA: TGTGCCATCAGTAACCCTCTGGAGACCCAGTACTTC. Amino acids: CAISNPLETQYF.

The sample holds many counts of this clonotype. This chain joins TRBV5-1 and TRBJ2-3; 7 nucleotides line up with TRBD2. CDR1 is SGHRS and CDR2 is YFSETQ in the germline V gene. The CDR3 is 15 amino acids. J was trimmed by 8 bases and V by 2 bases; bases with no gene match: 11. The DNA for the CDR3 is TGCGCCAGCAGCTTCTCCGGGGGGACCTTAGGTACGCAGTATTTT. Amino acid sequence: CASSFSGGTLGTQYF.

This clonotype was detected a few times. This chain connects TRBV5-6 to TRBJ2-1, with 8 bases aligning to TRBD2. Germline values: CDR1 SGHDT, CDR2 YYEEEE. V trimming: 1 base; J trimming: 8 bases; junction bases outside the gene matches: 8. This CDR3 has 15 residues. The CDR3 nucleotides are TGTGCCAGCAGCTTGTGGGTAGCGGGACTCCATGAGCAGTTCTTC. Translating it yields CASSLWVAGLHEQFF.

CDR3 DNA sequence: TGCGCCAGCAGCCACCTCAGGAATCCCTATAATTCACCCCTCCACTTT. Its translation: CASSHLRNPYNSPLHF. This chain connects TRBV4-1 to TRBJ1-6; the D is unclear. The CDR3 is 16 residues long. V shed 3 bases and J shed 2 bases, with 11 bases lying between them. Germline CDR1 MGHRA, CDR2 YSYEKL.

In its sample, this clonotype was seen a few times. The chain recombines TRBV5-1 with TRBJ1-6, with D perhaps matching TRBD1 (5 bases). CDR3 length: 17 amino acids. V gave up 5 bases and J gave up 0 bases, with 15 bases separating them. From germline, CDR1 is SGHRS and CDR2 YFSETQ. In DNA, the CDR3 is TGCGCCAGCAGTCCCCGAGGGGAGAGCTCCTATAATTCACCCCTCCACTTT. Protein sequence: CASSPRGESSYNSPLHF.

This chain connects TRBV7-9 to TRBJ2-5; D is unclear. Germline assignment: CDR1 SEHNR and CDR2 FQNEAQ (reference sequence). This CDR3 has 12 residues. V shed 5 bases and J shed 5 bases, with 9 bases lying between them. The CDR3 here is CASSASVETQYF. CDR3 DNA sequence: TGTGCCAGCAGCGCTAGTGTGGAGACCCAGTACTTC.

This clonotype was seen a handful of times. The chain joins TRBV7-9 to TRBJ2-1, with 8 positions matching TRBD2. This CDR3 spans 17 amino acids. The junction had 9 bases not matched to a gene; V was cut back by 5 bases and J by 0 bases. Germline V gene data show CDR1 as SEHNR and CDR2 as FQNEAQ (reference sequence). In DNA, the CDR3 is TGTGCCAGCAGCCGCCGGGGGGGGCTAAGCTCCTACAATGAGCAGTTCTTC. The encoded protein is CASSRRGGLSSYNEQFF.

This clonotype was recorded a few times. V is TRBV19 and J is TRBJ1-5, with D maybe TRBD1 (5 bases). Germline CDR1 LNHDA, CDR2 SQIVND (reference sequence). V was shortened by 6 bases and J by 4 bases, with 16 bases between the two germline ends. The CDR3 runs to 15 residues. Written as DNA, the CDR3 is TGTGCCAGTAGCATCACGACAGCGACAAATCAGCCCCAGCATTTT. Translated, it gives CASSITTATNQPQHF.

This clonotype was picked up a small number of times. The chain joins TRBV5-4 to TRBJ2-2, with 7 bases fitting TRBD1. The CDR3 contains 15 residues. V dropped 4 bases and J dropped 4; count of bases not matched to a gene: 7. CDR1 is SGHNT and CDR2 is YYREEE in the germline V gene (reference sequence). The chain's CDR3 is CASSVGQAVTGELFF. In DNA form, the CDR3 reads TGTGCCAGCAGCGTCGGACAGGCGGTCACCGGGGAGCTGTTTTTT.

This clonotype was counted ten times or more. The chain couples TRBV20-1 to TRBJ2-3; 7 positions agree with TRBD1. The CDR3 runs to 14 residues. Germline V CDR1 and CDR2: DFQATT, SNEGSKA (reference sequence). Germline trimming cut 5 bases from V and 3 bases from J; bases unmatched to any gene: 8. The CDR3 here is CSAEKSGQTDTQYF. The CDR3 DNA is TGCAGTGCTGAGAAGTCGGGACAGACAGATACGCAGTATTTT.

This clonotype came up a few times. The CDR3 DNA is TGTGCCAGCAGTGAAACAGGGATGAGCAATCAGCCCCAGCATTTT. Translated: CASSETGMSNQPQHF. This chain uses TRBV2 with TRBJ1-5; a weak D match, TRBD1 (6 bases). The length of the CDR3 is 15 residues. The V gene's germline CDR1 is SNHLY and CDR2 FYNNEI. The germline V and J ends were trimmed by 2 bases and 1 base, with 9 bases remaining between them.

This clonotype showed up many times. The rearrangement links TRBV6-5 to TRBJ1-1; tentatively, D is TRBD1 (6 bases). CDR1 and CDR2 from the germline V gene are MNHEY and SVGAGI. V was clipped by 4 bases and J by 3 bases, with 12 bases between them. The CDR3 spans 14 residues. The CDR3 bases are TGTGCCAGCAGTTGGCCGGGGGCCGACACTGAAGCTTTCTTT. This codes for CASSWPGADTEAFF.

This clonotype was detected ten times or more. This chain uses TRBV5-1 with TRBJ1-1; 7 bases are a match to TRBD1. V was clipped by 1 base and J by 4 bases; unmatched bases: 4. The CDR3 is 14 residues long. The germline V gene has CDR1 SGHRS and CDR2 YFSETQ. CDR3 in amino acids: CASSLQGGSTEAFF. The CDR3 nucleotides read TGCGCCAGCAGCTTGCAGGGGGGCAGCACTGAAGCTTTCTTT.

Many counts were recorded for this clonotype. The gene calls are TRBV15 and TRBJ2-4; the match to TRBD2 covers 12 bases. V shed 1 base and J 8 bases; nucleotides not matched to a gene: 0. Looked up from germline, CDR1 is LNHNV and CDR2 is YYDKDF (reference sequence). The CDR3 covers 14 residues. CDR3 bases: TGTGCCACCAGCAGAGCTAGCGGGGGGGACATTCAGTACTTC. Translation: CATSRASGGDIQYF.

The gene calls are TRBV2 and TRBJ2-5; the match to TRBD1 covers 7 bases. V was clipped by 10 bases and J by 1 base; unmatched bases: 18. The CDR3 is made up of 17 amino acids. Germline V gene sequence: CDR1 SNHLY, CDR2 FYNNEI. In DNA, the CDR3 is TGTGCCATCAGAACTCCAAGCAGGGGGAAATTCCAAGAGACCCAGTACTTC. Encoded protein: CAIRTPSRGKFQETQYF.

This clonotype was picked up a small number of times. The gene calls are TRBV9 and TRBJ2-5; perhaps TRBD2 as D (6 bases). With 3 bases removed from V and 1 base from J, the gap between germline ends came to 16 bases. The germline gives CDR1 SGDLS, CDR2 YYNGEE. The CDR3 is made up of 16 amino acids. The CDR3, as DNA: TGTGCCAGCAGCGAGGAGGCGGGGAGGCTCCAAGAGACCCAGTACTTC. Translating gives CASSEEAGRLQETQYF.

There are many counts of this clonotype. The V and J genes are TRBV19 and TRBJ2-1; 9 bases align to TRBD2. Germline CDR1 reads LNHDA; CDR2 reads SQIVND (reference sequence). With 4 bases clipped from V and 0 bases from J, the junction kept 1 base outside the gene matches. This CDR3 has 15 residues. The CDR3 reads CASSKTSGSYNEQFF. DNA of the CDR3: TGTGCCAGTAGTAAGACTAGCGGCTCCTACAATGAGCAGTTCTTC.

This clonotype was counted many times. The V call is TRBV7-2, the J call TRBJ2-3; D is possibly TRBD1 (5 bases). V lost 0 bases to trimming and J lost 0 bases, with 7 bases between them. The germline gives CDR1 SGHTA, CDR2 FQGNSA. This CDR3 is built from 15 residues. The DNA of the CDR3 is TGTGCCAGCAGCTTAGCCAGGGCTAGCACAGATACGCAGTATTTT. Translated, it gives CASSLARASTDTQYF.

The rearrangement links TRBV5-8 to TRBJ2-7, with 7 bases matching TRBD1. Germline V gives CDR1 SGHTS, CDR2 YDEGEE. The CDR3 has 14 amino acids. V shed 4 bases and J 3 bases; nucleotides not matched to a gene: 7. The CDR3 protein is CASSRSGQIYEQYF. The DNA of the CDR3 is TGTGCCAGCAGCCGTTCGGGACAGATCTACGAGCAGTACTTC.

This clonotype was counted many times. The V and J genes are TRBV20-1 and TRBJ1-2, with TRBD1 matching 7 bases. With V trimmed by 0 bases and J by 1 base, 8 bases remained unmatched. The germline CDR1 and CDR2 sequences are DFQATT and SNEGSKA (reference sequence). This CDR3 has 16 residues. Here the CDR3 reads CSARDLETGNNYGYTF. In nucleotides, the CDR3 is TGCAGTGCTAGAGATTTAGAGACAGGGAATAACTATGGCTACACCTTC.